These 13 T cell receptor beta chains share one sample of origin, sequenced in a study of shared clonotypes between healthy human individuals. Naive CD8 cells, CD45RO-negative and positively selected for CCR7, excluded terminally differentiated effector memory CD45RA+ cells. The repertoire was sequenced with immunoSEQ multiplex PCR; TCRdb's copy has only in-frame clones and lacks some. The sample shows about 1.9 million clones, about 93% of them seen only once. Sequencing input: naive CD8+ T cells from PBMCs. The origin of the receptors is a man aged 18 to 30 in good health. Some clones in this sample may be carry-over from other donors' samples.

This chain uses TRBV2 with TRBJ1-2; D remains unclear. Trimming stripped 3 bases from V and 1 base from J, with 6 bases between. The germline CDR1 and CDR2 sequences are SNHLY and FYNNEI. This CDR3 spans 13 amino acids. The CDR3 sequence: CASSDTVNYGYTF. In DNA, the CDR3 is TGTGCCAGCAGTGATACAGTTAACTATGGCTACACCTTC.

In DNA, the CDR3 is TGTGCCAGCAGCGCGGACAGGGGGCATGGGGCCAACGTCCTGACTTTC. It is translated as CASSADRGHGANVLTF. The rearrangement uses TRBV9 and TRBJ2-6, with 11 bases lining up with TRBD1. The CDR3 is made up of 16 amino acids. From germline, CDR1 is SGDLS and CDR2 YYNGEE. Trimming removed 3 bases from V and 3 bases from J; junction bases left unmatched: 2.

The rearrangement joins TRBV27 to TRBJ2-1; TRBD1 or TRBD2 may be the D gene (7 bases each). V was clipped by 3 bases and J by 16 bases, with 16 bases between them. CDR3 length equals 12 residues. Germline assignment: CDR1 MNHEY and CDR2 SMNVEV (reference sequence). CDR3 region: CASSFGRGPDFF. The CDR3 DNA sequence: TGTGCCAGCAGTTTTGGGAGGGGGCCTGATTTCTTC.

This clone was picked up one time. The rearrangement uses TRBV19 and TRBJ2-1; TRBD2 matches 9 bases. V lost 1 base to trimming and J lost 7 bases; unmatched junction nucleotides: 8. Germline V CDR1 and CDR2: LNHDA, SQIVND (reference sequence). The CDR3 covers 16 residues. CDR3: CASSIAGLAGKNEQFF. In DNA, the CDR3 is TGTGCCAGTAGTATAGCCGGGCTAGCGGGAAAGAATGAGCAGTTCTTC.

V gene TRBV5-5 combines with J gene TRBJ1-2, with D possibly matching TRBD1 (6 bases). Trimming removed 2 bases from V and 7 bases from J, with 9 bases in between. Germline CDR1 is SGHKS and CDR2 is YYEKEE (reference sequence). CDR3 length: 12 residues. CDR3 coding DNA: TGTGCCAGCAGCTTACAGGGAAGTGGCTACACCTTC. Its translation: CASSLQGSGYTF.

In DNA, the CDR3 is TGTGCCAGCAGTGGGACAGACTACGAGCAGTACTTC. Translated: CASSGTDYEQYF. The genes are TRBV28 and TRBJ2-7, with 7 nucleotides matching TRBD1. V trimming: 5 bases; J trimming: 3 bases; junction bases outside the gene matches: 1. CDR1 MDHEN and CDR2 SYDVKM come from the germline V gene. The CDR3 runs to 12 residues.

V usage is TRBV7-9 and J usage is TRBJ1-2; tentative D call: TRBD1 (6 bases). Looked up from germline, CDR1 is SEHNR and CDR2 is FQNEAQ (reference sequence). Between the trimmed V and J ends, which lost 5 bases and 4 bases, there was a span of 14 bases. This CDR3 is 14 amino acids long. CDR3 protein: CASSPGGAGYGYTF. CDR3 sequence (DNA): TGTGCCAGCAGCCCCGGGGGGGCAGGCTATGGCTACACCTTC.

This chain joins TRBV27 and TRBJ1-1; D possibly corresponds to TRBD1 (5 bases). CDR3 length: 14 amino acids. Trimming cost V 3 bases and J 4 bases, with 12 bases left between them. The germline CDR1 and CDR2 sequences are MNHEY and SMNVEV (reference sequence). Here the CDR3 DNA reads TGTGCCAGCAGTTTTGCGGGGGGGAGCACTGAAGCTTTCTTT. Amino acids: CASSFAGGSTEAFF.

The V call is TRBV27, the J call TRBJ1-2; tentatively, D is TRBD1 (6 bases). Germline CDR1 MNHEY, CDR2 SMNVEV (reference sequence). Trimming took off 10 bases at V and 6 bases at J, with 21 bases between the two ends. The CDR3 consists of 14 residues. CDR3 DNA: TGTGCCACTTCAGACAGGCCTTATGCTCATGGCTACACCTTC. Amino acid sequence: CATSDRPYAHGYTF.

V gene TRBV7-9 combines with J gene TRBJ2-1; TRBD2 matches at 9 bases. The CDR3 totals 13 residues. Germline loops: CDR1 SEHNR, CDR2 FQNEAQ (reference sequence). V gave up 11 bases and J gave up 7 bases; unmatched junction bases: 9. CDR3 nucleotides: TGTGCCTTTCCGGGACTAGCTTCGAATGAGCAGTTCTTC. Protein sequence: CAFPGLASNEQFF.

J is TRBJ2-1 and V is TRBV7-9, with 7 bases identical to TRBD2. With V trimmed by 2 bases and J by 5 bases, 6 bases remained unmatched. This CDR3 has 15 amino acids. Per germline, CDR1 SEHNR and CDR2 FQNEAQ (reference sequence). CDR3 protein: CASSLRAGVHNEQFF. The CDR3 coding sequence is TGTGCCAGCAGCTTACGGGCGGGAGTCCACAATGAGCAGTTCTTC.

The CDR3 is CASSLVSAYTYEQYF. The CDR3 region has the DNA TGCGCCAGCAGCTTGGTAAGCGCCTACACCTACGAGCAGTACTTC. The J gene is TRBJ2-7, the V gene TRBV5-1; D is ambiguous. Trimming cost V 0 bases and J 2 bases, with 12 bases left between them. The length of the CDR3 is 15 residues. Germline assignment: CDR1 SGHRS and CDR2 YFSETQ.

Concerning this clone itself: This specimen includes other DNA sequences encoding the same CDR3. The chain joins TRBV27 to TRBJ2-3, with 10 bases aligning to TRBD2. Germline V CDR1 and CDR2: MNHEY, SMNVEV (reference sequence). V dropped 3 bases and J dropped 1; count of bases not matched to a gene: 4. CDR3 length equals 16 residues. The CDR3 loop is CASSLLGTSGTDTQYF. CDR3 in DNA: TGTGCCAGCAGTTTGCTGGGGACTAGCGGCACAGATACGCAGTATTTT.